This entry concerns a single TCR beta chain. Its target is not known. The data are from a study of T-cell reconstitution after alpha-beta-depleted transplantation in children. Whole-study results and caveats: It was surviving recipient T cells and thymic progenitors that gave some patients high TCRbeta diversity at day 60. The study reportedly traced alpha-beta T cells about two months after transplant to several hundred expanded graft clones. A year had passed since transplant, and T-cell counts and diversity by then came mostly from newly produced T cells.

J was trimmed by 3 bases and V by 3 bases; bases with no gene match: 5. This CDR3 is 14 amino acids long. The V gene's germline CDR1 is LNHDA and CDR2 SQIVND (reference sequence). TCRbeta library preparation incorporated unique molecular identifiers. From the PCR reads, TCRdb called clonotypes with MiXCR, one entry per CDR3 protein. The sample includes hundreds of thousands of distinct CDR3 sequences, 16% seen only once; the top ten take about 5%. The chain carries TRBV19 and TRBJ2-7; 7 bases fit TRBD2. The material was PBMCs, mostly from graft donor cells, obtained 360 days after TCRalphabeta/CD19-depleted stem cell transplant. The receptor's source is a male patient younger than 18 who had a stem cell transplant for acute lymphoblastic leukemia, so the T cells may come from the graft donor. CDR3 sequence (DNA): TGTGCCAGTAGTATGTGGGAGGGTTACTACGAGCAGTACTTC. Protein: CASSMWEGYYEQYF.